Shown below are 28 T cell receptor beta chains from a single sample sequenced in a study of T-cell memory formation after mild COVID-19 (dated by TCRdb to the early 2020s). The method was 5' RACE. The sample was run on an Illumina NovaSeq 6000. TCRdb reanalyzed the raw reads on its own, using fastp at Q25 for trimming and MiXCR for clone calling, and kept in-frame beta chains. Every distinct CDR3 protein forms one entry, paired with its most common genes and DNA. Across this sample there are about 190,000 distinct CDR3 sequences, with about 10% seen only once. Of the sample, 2.5% to 3.5% is held by the ten largest clones. Sequencing input: PBMCs or a T cell subset sorted from them (not recorded which). The receptors were gathered from a young man who had mild COVID-19 (a few samples of this study predate the infection). The sample titles of this study are shuffled in the database, so cell type and time point are left out; the donor was told from shared clones.

Ten or more counts support this clonotype. The rearrangement links TRBV12-3 or TRBV12-4 to TRBJ1-4; 7 bases are shared with TRBD1. The CDR3 contains 15 residues. The junction had 8 bases not matched to a gene; V was cut back by 5 bases and J by 5 bases. The CDR3 here is CASSTWARGNEKLFF. DNA for the CDR3: TGTGCCAGCAGTACTTGGGCCAGGGGGAATGAAAAACTGTTTTTT.

This clonotype was detected only a few times. This sequence joins TRBV6-1 and TRBJ1-5; TRBD1 is a possible D gene (6 bases). CDR3 length: 13 amino acids. Germline lookup yields CDR1 MNHNS and CDR2 SASEGT. V lost 4 bases and J lost 6, with 10 bases in between. The CDR3 region has the DNA TGTGCCAGCAGTGCAAGGGGGATTCAGCCCCAGCATTTT. It codes for CASSARGIQPQHF.

The chain joins TRBV18 to TRBJ1-6, with 7 bases lining up with TRBD1. After removal of 3 bases from V and 10 bases from J, the junction contained 3 bases not matched to a gene. The CDR3 runs to 13 residues. Germline V gene data show CDR1 as KGHSH and CDR2 as LQKENI. The CDR3 here is CASSPDRESPLHF. As DNA, the CDR3 is TGTGCCAGCTCACCTGACAGGGAATCACCCCTCCACTTT.

This clonotype has only a few counts. V and J are TRBV5-1 and TRBJ2-6, with a weak D call TRBD1 (5 bases). The CDR3 loop spans 17 amino acids. Trimming stripped 0 bases from V and 0 bases from J, with 10 bases between. Germline values: CDR1 SGHRS, CDR2 YFSETQ. The DNA for the CDR3 is TGCGCCAGCAGCTTGGTGGACATCAGCTCTGGGGCCAACGTCCTGACTTTC. Translating gives CASSLVDISSGANVLTF. Based on the CDR3 plus reference TRBV5-1 and TRBJ2-6, the full variable domain is KAGVTQTPRYLIKTRGQQVTLSCSPISGHRSVSWYQQTPGQGLQFLFEYFSETQRNKGNFPGRFSGRQFSNSRSEMNVSTLELGDSALYLCASSLVDISSGANVLTFGAGSRLTVL.

This clonotype has ten or more counts. The gene calls are TRBV7-2 and TRBJ2-2; D unclear. Germline V gene sequence: CDR1 SGHTA, CDR2 FQGNSA. Trimming took 3 bases from V and 4 from J, leaving 9 bases between them. CDR3 size: 14 residues. CDR3 amino acids: CASSFWGITGELFF. CDR3 DNA sequence: TGTGCCAGCAGCTTTTGGGGTATCACCGGGGAGCTGTTTTTT.

The V call is TRBV7-9, the J call TRBJ1-3; no clear D. The V end lost 3 bases, the J end lost 4 bases, and 7 bases lay between the germline ends. Germline lookup yields CDR1 SEHNR and CDR2 FQNEAQ (reference sequence). This CDR3 has 13 residues. As DNA, the CDR3 is TGTGCCAGCAGCTTCGGGGAGGGAAACACCATATATTTT. As protein: CASSFGEGNTIYF.

The CDR3 DNA reads TGTGCCAGCACCTTCGGACTCCCAACCACCGGGGAGCTGTTTTTT. It is translated as CASTFGLPTTGELFF. The V call is TRBV9, the J call TRBJ2-2, with D possibly being TRBD2 (5 bases). From germline, CDR1 is SGDLS and CDR2 YYNGEE. This CDR3 is built from 15 residues. Trimming removed 6 bases from V and 4 bases from J, with 16 bases in between.

The chain is built from TRBV7-2 and TRBJ2-1; tentative D call: TRBD2 (6 bases). V lost 7 bases and J lost 0, with 16 bases in between. The V gene's germline CDR1 is SGHTA and CDR2 FQGNSA. This CDR3 is built from 16 residues. The CDR3 DNA is TGTGCCAGCACCAGGGACTCAAAGAGCTCCTACAATGAGCAGTTCTTC. It translates to CASTRDSKSSYNEQFF. The full variable domain, with the rest looked up from reference TRBV7-2 and TRBJ2-1, is GAGVSQSPSNKVTEKGKDVELRCDPISGHTALYWYRQSLGQGLEFLIYFQGNSAPDKSGLPSDRFSAERTGGSVSTLTIQRTQQEDSAVYLCASTRDSKSSYNEQFFGPGTRLTVL.

There are many counts of this clonotype. This rearrangement joins TRBV11-2 to TRBJ2-7, with D perhaps matching TRBD1 (6 bases). The germline V gene has CDR1 SGHAT and CDR2 FQNNGV. V was cut by 2 bases and J by 5 bases, with 10 bases left in between. This CDR3 comprises 13 residues. CDR3 region: CASSLSQGHEQYV. CDR3 sequence (DNA): TGTGCCAGCAGCTTATCCCAGGGGCACGAGCAGTACGTC.

The rearrangement joins TRBV20-1 to TRBJ2-1; D uncertain. Germline-derived CDR1 and CDR2 are DFQATT and SNEGSKA (reference sequence). CDR3 length: 14 residues. V was clipped by 3 bases and J by 4 bases, with 13 bases between them. CDR3 DNA: TGCAGTGCTAGTCTTCCAGCCCAATACAATGAGCAGTTCTTC. Its translation is CSASLPAQYNEQFF.

The table lists this clonotype with a few counts. The chain uses TRBV20-1 and TRBJ2-7; the D is unclear. V lost 2 bases and J lost 2, with 7 bases in between. The CDR3 loop spans 12 amino acids. Germline V lookup: CDR1 DFQATT, CDR2 SNEGSKA (reference sequence). The CDR3 DNA is TGCAGTGCTAGAAAGAGGCCCTACGAGCAGTACTTC. This translates into CSARKRPYEQYF.

This sequence joins TRBV4-1 and TRBJ1-2; D not certain. Germline values: CDR1 MGHRA, CDR2 YSYEKL. The ends were cut back, 3 bases at V and 2 bases at J, with 10 bases in the middle. This CDR3 is 14 amino acids long. The CDR3 DNA reads as TGCGCCAGCAGCCATGCCAGTGAGAACTATGGCTACACCTTC. Its translation is CASSHASENYGYTF.

This clonotype appeared once. The V and J genes are TRBV12-3 or TRBV12-4 and TRBJ2-7; 13 nucleotides match TRBD2. The V segment lost 6 bases and the J segment 3 bases; nucleotides outside the gene matches: 5. The CDR3 sequence is 15 residues long. CDR3 nucleotide sequence: TGTGCCAGCAGATTGCGACTAGCGGGGGGCTACGAGCAGTACTTC. It codes for CASRLRLAGGYEQYF.

The gene calls are TRBV12-3 or TRBV12-4 and TRBJ1-2; no definite D call. The length of the CDR3 is 18 residues. Between the trimmed V and J ends, which lost 5 bases and 0 bases, there was a span of 22 bases. CDR3 in amino acids: CASSHTRSGLISNYGYTF. The CDR3 DNA sequence: TGTGCCAGCAGTCATACACGCTCAGGACTGATATCTAACTATGGCTACACCTTC.

This clonotype was detected ten times or more. The chain employs TRBV7-2 and TRBJ2-2, with 9 nucleotides matching TRBD2. CDR3 length: 17 amino acids. Germline V gene lookup returns CDR1 SGHTA and CDR2 FQGNSA. The trim removed 1 base at V and 5 bases at J, leaving 8 bases unmatched. The CDR3 protein is CASSLGQGLAGTGELFF. The CDR3 coding sequence is TGTGCCAGCAGCTTAGGCCAGGGGCTAGCGGGGACCGGGGAGCTGTTTTTT.

The CDR3 region is CASRPGGGYEQYF. CDR3 coding DNA: TGTGCCAGCAGACCCGGGGGGGGGTACGAGCAGTACTTC. V is TRBV25-1 and J is TRBJ2-7, with TRBD2 identical over 8 bases. The germline gives CDR1 MGHDK, CDR2 SYGVNS. CDR3 size: 13 residues. J lost 4 bases, V lost 6 bases, and 5 bases had no gene match.

This clonotype has more than one count but fewer than ten. The chain uses TRBV6-6 and TRBJ2-7; 10 positions agree with TRBD1. In germline, CDR1 is MNHNY, CDR2 SVGAGI (reference sequence). V dropped 5 bases and J dropped 3; count of bases not matched to a gene: 7. CDR3 length: 15 amino acids. CDR3 amino acids: CASSEPGQGNYEQYF. CDR3 bases: TGTGCCAGCAGTGAACCGGGACAGGGGAACTACGAGCAGTACTTC.

The V and J genes are TRBV5-1 and TRBJ2-7; 9 bases map to TRBD1. Germline CDR1 reads SGHRS; CDR2 reads YFSETQ. The junction had 17 bases not matched to a gene; V was cut back by 4 bases and J by 3 bases. The CDR3 length is 18 residues. The CDR3, as DNA: TGCGCCAGCAGCCTCATTGGTCCCGGGACAGGGATAGTCTACGAGCAGTACTTC. This translates into CASSLIGPGTGIVYEQYF. Complete variable domain (other parts from reference TRBV5-1 and TRBJ2-7): KAGVTQTPRYLIKTRGQQVTLSCSPISGHRSVSWYQQTPGQGLQFLFEYFSETQRNKGNFPGRFSGRQFSNSRSEMNVSTLELGDSALYLCASSLIGPGTGIVYEQYFGPGTRLTVT.

V gene TRBV13 combines with J gene TRBJ2-3; possible D gene TRBD1, 7 bases. Germline V gene lookup returns CDR1 PRHDT and CDR2 FYEKMQ (reference sequence). V lost 4 bases, J lost 2 bases, and 19 bases lay in between. CDR3 length: 17 residues. The chain's CDR3 is CASSSRPEGAHTDTQYF. In DNA, the CDR3 is TGTGCCAGCAGCTCCCGCCCGGAGGGGGCTCACACAGATACGCAGTATTTT.

In this sample, this clonotype turned up many times. The V call is TRBV5-1, the J call TRBJ2-3, with no clear D. Germline V gene data show CDR1 as SGHRS and CDR2 as YFSETQ. There are 15 residues in the CDR3. V dropped 4 bases and J dropped 2 bases, with 14 bases sitting between them. CDR3 DNA: TGCGCCAGCAGCGTGGGGATGGGCCCCACAGATACGCAGTATTTT. Amino acid sequence: CASSVGMGPTDTQYF.

This clonotype was seen at least ten times. V is TRBV20-1 and J is TRBJ1-2; TRBD1 is a possible D gene (6 bases). Trimming cost V 0 bases and J 7 bases, with 15 bases left between them. This CDR3 region has 14 residues. CDR1 is DFQATT, CDR2 SNEGSKA, per germline (reference sequence). The CDR3 coding sequence is TGCAGTGCTAGAGATAGGGGGGGGACCGTTGGCTACACCTTC. Translating it yields CSARDRGGTVGYTF.

This clonotype appeared a few times. The gene calls are TRBV29-1 and TRBJ1-2, with 7 bases lining up with TRBD1. The CDR3 has 12 residues. Germline CDR1 SQVTM, CDR2 ANQGSEA. The trim removed 0 bases at V and 11 bases at J, leaving 6 bases unmatched. CDR3 region: CSVEDPDRAYTF. CDR3 DNA: TGCAGCGTTGAAGACCCCGACAGGGCATACACCTTC. Supplemented by reference TRBV29-1 and TRBJ1-2, the full variable domain reads SAVISQKPSRDICQRGTSLTIQCQVDSQVTMMFWYRQQPGQSLTLIATANQGSEATYESGFVIDKFPISRPNLTFSTLTVSNMSPEDSSIYLCSVEDPDRAYTFGSGTRLTVV.

This clonotype came up a few times. CDR3 sequence (DNA): TGTGCCAGCAGCTTAGGAACGGGCCAAACCTACAATGAGCAGTTCTTC. Its protein is CASSLGTGQTYNEQFF. The genes are TRBV11-2 and TRBJ2-1; D unresolved. The V and J ends lost 1 base and 2 bases respectively, with 12 bases between them. Germline CDR1 and CDR2: SGHAT and FQNNGV. The CDR3 consists of 16 residues.

A few counts support this clonotype. V gene TRBV12-3 or TRBV12-4 combines with J gene TRBJ2-5, with D possibly matching TRBD1 (5 bases). V was shortened by 2 bases and J by 0 bases, with 10 bases between the two germline ends. This CDR3 is built from 15 residues. DNA for the CDR3: TGTGCCAGCAGTTTAAGGTCAGGGTACCAAGAGACCCAGTACTTC. It yields the protein CASSLRSGYQETQYF.

This chain links TRBV19 with TRBJ2-7; D is unresolved. Per germline, CDR1 LNHDA and CDR2 SQIVND (reference sequence). The CDR3 is 13 residues long. The germline V and J ends were trimmed by 6 bases and 4 bases, with 13 bases remaining between them. CDR3 sequence (DNA): TGTGCCAGTAGGTCCAGACACGGGTACGAGCAGTACGTC. It is translated as CASRSRHGYEQYV.

The chain combines TRBV5-4 with TRBJ2-5; D is uncertain. V lost 2 bases, J lost 3 bases, and 11 bases lay in between. Germline loops: CDR1 SGHNT, CDR2 YYREEE (reference sequence). This CDR3 spans 14 amino acids. CDR3 nucleotides: TGTGCCAGCAGCTTCCCAGCAACCAAAGAGACCCAGTACTTC. Its protein product is CASSFPATKETQYF. Full variable domain (outside the CDR3, taken from reference TRBV5-4 and TRBJ2-5): ETGVTQSPTHLIKTRGQQVTLRCSSQSGHNTVSWYQQALGQGPQFIFQYYREEENGRGNFPPRFSGLQFPNYSSELNVNALELDDSALYLCASSFPATKETQYFGPGTRLLVL.

The chain recombines TRBV21-1 with TRBJ2-7; the listed D gene, TRBD2, was not tested against the DNA. TRBV21-1 is listed as a pseudogene. CDR3 length: 12 amino acids. The DNA for the CDR3 is TGTGCCAGCAGAGGGGCACTCGCCGAGCAGTACGTC. Its protein product is CASRGALAEQYV.

This chain links TRBV10-3 with TRBJ1-6, with 9 bases matching TRBD1. The CDR3 consists of 13 residues. After removal of 10 bases from V and 9 bases from J, the junction contained 7 bases not matched to a gene. Germline V lookup: CDR1 ENHRY, CDR2 SYGVKD. This CDR3 is CANRDREASPLHF. DNA of the CDR3: TGTGCCAACCGGGACAGGGAGGCTTCACCCCTCCACTTT.